This T cell receptor beta chain was sequenced for a study of CD8+ T cells in alopecia areata. Sample treatment: oral pan-JAK inhibitor, 5-10 mg twice daily. Those with alopecia areata gave lesional scalp punch biopsies and peripheral blood. Separation by sorting yielded CD4+ and CD8+ T cells from PBMCs. The length of the CDR3 is 13 residues. CDR1 is SGHTA and CDR2 is FQGNSA in the germline V gene. The V end was cut by 5 bases, the J end by 5 bases, with 12 bases between. This clone was seen a single time. Sequencing templates came from extracted RNA that was reverse transcribed into cDNA. Sequencing was performed with immunoSEQ multiplex PCR; in TCRdb, only in-frame clones are kept and a portion is missing. Of roughly 250,000 clones in the sample, about 60% are singletons; the top ten hold 0.8% to 1%.

The chain recombines TRBV7-2 with TRBJ2-5, with D possibly being TRBD2 (6 bases). The material was CD4+ T cells sorted from blood, obtained at approximately week 51, from a patient treated with tofacitinib. The sequence came from a human donor with alopecia areata. The CDR3 DNA is TGTGCCAGCAGCCGCGATGGAGGGGAGACCCAGTACTTC. Protein product: CASSRDGGETQYF.